The present TCR beta chain was sequenced within a study of T cells in Graves' hyperthyroidism and ophthalmopathy. General study points: In blood, most of the thyroid clonotypes expanded above 0.001 were also present.

CDR3 length: 16 amino acids. Germline assignment: CDR1 DFQATT and CDR2 SNEGSKA (reference sequence). V lost 5 bases and J lost 5; bases outside the gene matches: 17. TCR beta CDR3 sequences were amplified from RNA transcripts. The study used the HTBI primer set for a first-round RT-PCR of the TCR CDR3. TCRdb used MiXCR to reprocess the multiplex PCR reads, holding one entry per CDR3 protein. The table shows about 560,000 distinct CDR3 sequences, with roughly a sixth occurring only once. The table lists this clonotype with many counts. Its antigen remains unknown. These patients, aged 18 to 65, had recently diagnosed hyperthyroidism lasting under 2 months.

The sequence was collected from a young woman with Graves' hyperthyroidism. Material: blood. The J gene is TRBJ2-5, the V gene TRBV20-1; 7 bases line up with TRBD2. The DNA for the CDR3 is TGCAGTGCTGATAAAAGGGCGGGGGAGGCTGGGGAGACCCAGTACTTC. Its protein product is CSADKRAGEAGETQYF.